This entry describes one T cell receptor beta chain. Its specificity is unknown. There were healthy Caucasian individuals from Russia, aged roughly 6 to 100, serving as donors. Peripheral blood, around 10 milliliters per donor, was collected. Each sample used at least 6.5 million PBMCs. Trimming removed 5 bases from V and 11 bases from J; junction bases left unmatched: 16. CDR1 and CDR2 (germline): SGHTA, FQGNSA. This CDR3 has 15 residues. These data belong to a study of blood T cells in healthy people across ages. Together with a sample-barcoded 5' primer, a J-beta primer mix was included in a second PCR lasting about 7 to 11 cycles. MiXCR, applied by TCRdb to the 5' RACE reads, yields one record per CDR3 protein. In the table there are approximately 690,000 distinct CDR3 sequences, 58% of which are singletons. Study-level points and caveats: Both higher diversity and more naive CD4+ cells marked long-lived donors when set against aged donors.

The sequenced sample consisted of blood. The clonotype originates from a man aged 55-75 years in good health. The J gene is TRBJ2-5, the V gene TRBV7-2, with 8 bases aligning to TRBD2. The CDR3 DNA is TGTGCCAGCAGCCGGGAGGGACAAATTTTCAATGAGCAGTACTTC. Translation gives CASSREGQIFNEQYF.